A single sample is the source of the 29 T cell receptor beta chains below, sequenced in a study of T cells in Graves' hyperthyroidism and ophthalmopathy. Researchers amplified the TCR beta CDR3 regions from RNA transcripts. TCR CDR3 regions were first amplified by RT-PCR with HTBI primers. TCRdb re-called the multiplex PCR reads through MiXCR, storing one row per CDR3 protein. The sample lists around 340,000 distinct CDR3 sequences; 15% to 20% were seen once. Sequencing used blood. Receptor source: a woman between 40 and 50 years old with Graves' ophthalmopathy.

This clonotype was recorded many times. The J gene is TRBJ1-5, the V gene TRBV15; 9 bases line up with TRBD1. Losses at the gene ends were 3 bases for V and 1 base for J; bases not matched to a gene: 1. Germline lookup yields CDR1 LNHNV and CDR2 YYDKDF (reference sequence). The CDR3 consists of 15 residues. The CDR3 is CATSRDRGSNQPQHF. The DNA for the CDR3 is TGTGCCACCAGCAGGGACAGGGGAAGCAATCAGCCCCAGCATTTT.

The chain combines TRBV6-2 or TRBV6-3 with TRBJ1-6; D is undetermined. V lost 6 bases and J lost 10, with 13 bases in between. CDR1 is MNHEY, CDR2 SVGEGT, per germline. This CDR3 is 13 amino acids long. The CDR3 protein is CASSHSMGSPLHF. DNA of the CDR3: TGTGCCAGCAGCCACTCGATGGGGTCACCCCTCCACTTT.

The sample holds many counts of this clonotype. CDR3 sequence (DNA): TGCAGCGTTTCAGGGGGCGCGGGGAGGGGCGAAGCTTTCTTT. Protein product: CSVSGGAGRGEAFF. The V and J genes are TRBV29-1 and TRBJ1-1; TRBD1 matches at 8 bases. V gave up 5 bases and J gave up 8 bases; unmatched junction bases: 13. There are 14 residues in the CDR3. Germline V gene lookup returns CDR1 SQVTM and CDR2 ANQGSEA.

This clonotype was observed many times. This may come from a read error, since a much larger clone is one base off. This CDR3 fails to terminate in the conserved phenylalanine or tryptophan, so it likely reflects a read error. This chain links TRBV12-3 or TRBV12-4 with TRBJ2-7; a weak D match, TRBD2 (6 bases). The CDR3 has 15 amino acids. V was pared by 4 bases and J by 0 bases, with 13 bases between. The DNA of the CDR3 is TGTGCCAGCAGTTGGAATAGCGGCTCCTCCTACGAGCAGTACCTC. This encodes CASSWNSGSSYEQYL.

The sample holds many counts of this clonotype. The chain is built from TRBV7-3 and TRBJ2-2, with TRBD1 matching 11 bases. This CDR3 is 17 amino acids long. Per the germline V gene, CDR1 is SGHTA and CDR2 is FQGTGA. J lost 6 bases, V lost 1 base, and 7 bases had no gene match. The CDR3 sequence: CASSLNVGQGVSGELFF. In DNA, the CDR3 is TGTGCCAGCAGCTTAAACGTGGGACAGGGGGTTTCCGGGGAGCTGTTTTTT.

This clonotype was recorded at least ten times. The genes are TRBV28 and TRBJ1-2, with 8 bases that match TRBD1. CDR1 MDHEN and CDR2 SYDVKM come from the germline V gene. The V segment lost 6 bases and the J segment 13 bases; nucleotides outside the gene matches: 13. This CDR3 has 13 residues. The CDR3 sequence: CASSLGQGMIFTF. The CDR3 DNA sequence: TGTGCCAGCAGCCTCGGACAGGGAATGATCTTCACCTTC.

V and J are TRBV6-1 and TRBJ2-7; D gene uncertain. The V end lost 5 bases, the J end lost 6 bases, and 11 bases lay between the germline ends. This CDR3 contains 12 residues. Germline CDR1 MNHNS, CDR2 SASEGT. CDR3 sequence: CASSPRRTEQYF. CDR3 sequence (DNA): TGTGCCAGCAGTCCTCGCCGGACCGAGCAGTACTTC.

V and J are TRBV6-1 and TRBJ2-5; D tentatively reads TRBD1 or TRBD2 (6 bases each). The ends were cut back, 6 bases at V and 0 bases at J, with 11 bases in the middle. The CDR3 contains 14 residues. The germline gives CDR1 MNHNS, CDR2 SASEGT. This CDR3 is CASSWRDNQETQYF. The CDR3 DNA is TGTGCCAGCAGCTGGAGGGACAACCAAGAGACCCAGTACTTC.

This clonotype was seen at least ten times. This chain links TRBV20-1 with TRBJ2-7, with D uncertain. Germline V gene sequence: CDR1 DFQATT, CDR2 SNEGSKA (reference sequence). V lost 6 bases to trimming and J lost 2 bases, with 11 bases between them. This CDR3 has 12 residues. CDR3 sequence reads: CSANKVPYEQYF. The CDR3 DNA reads as TGCAGTGCCAATAAAGTCCCCTACGAGCAGTACTTC.

V is TRBV27 and J is TRBJ2-5, with D hard to call. The V gene lost 3 bases and the J gene lost 5 bases, with 13 bases spanning the gap. In germline, CDR1 is MNHEY, CDR2 SMNVEV (reference sequence). The length of the CDR3 is 14 residues. The CDR3 DNA is TGTGCCAGCAGTTTGAACAGCCCATGGGAGACCCAGTACTTC. Translated: CASSLNSPWETQYF.

This clonotype was seen many times. This chain joins TRBV2 and TRBJ1-1; no definite D call. Germline CDR1 and CDR2: SNHLY and FYNNEI. The CDR3 runs 15 residues. Trimming cost V 2 bases and J 2 bases, with 12 bases left between them. The CDR3 region is CASSENPGVNTEAFF. The CDR3 DNA sequence: TGTGCCAGCAGTGAAAACCCAGGTGTCAACACTGAAGCTTTCTTT.

In this sample, this clonotype turned up many times. V gene TRBV12-3 or TRBV12-4 combines with J gene TRBJ2-5; 12 nucleotides align to TRBD2. The CDR3 covers 15 residues. Trimming took 8 bases from V and 7 from J; bases not matched to a gene: 11. For the CDR3, the DNA is TGTGCCAGCCGCCCGACTAGCGGGAGTCGGTCGACCCAGTACTTC. Amino acid sequence: CASRPTSGSRSTQYF.

This clonotype was counted ten times or more. The chain employs TRBV6-5 and TRBJ1-5; D is perhaps TRBD1 (5 bases). Per the germline V gene, CDR1 is MNHEY and CDR2 is SVGAGI. The CDR3 runs 13 residues. The V and J ends lost 6 bases and 4 bases respectively, with 10 bases between them. CDR3 amino acids: CASRRTPNQPQHF. In nucleotides, the CDR3 is TGTGCCAGCAGAAGGACACCTAATCAGCCCCAGCATTTT.

This clonotype was detected ten times or more. The chain carries TRBV20-1 and TRBJ1-5; D may be TRBD1 (5 bases). V lost 5 bases and J lost 3, with 14 bases in between. This CDR3 is built from 14 residues. The germline gives CDR1 DFQATT, CDR2 SNEGSKA (reference sequence). This chain's CDR3 is CSASGTDDNQPQHF. The DNA for the CDR3 is TGCAGTGCTTCCGGGACGGACGACAATCAGCCCCAGCATTTT.

This clonotype was counted at least ten times. The V gene is TRBV20-1, the J gene TRBJ2-2; unclear D gene. CDR1 is DFQATT, CDR2 SNEGSKA, per germline (reference sequence). Trimming cost V 2 bases and J 8 bases, with 15 bases left between them. The CDR3 sequence is 14 residues long. CDR3 amino acids: CSARSPGDRGELFF. As DNA, the CDR3 is TGCAGTGCTAGATCTCCCGGAGATCGTGGGGAGCTGTTTTTT.

In this sample, this clonotype turned up many times. The chain combines TRBV9 with TRBJ2-5, with D perhaps TRBD1 or TRBD2 (5 bases each). The CDR3 runs to 15 residues. From germline, CDR1 is SGDLS and CDR2 YYNGEE. Trimming removed 0 bases at V and 4 bases at J, with 13 bases between. The CDR3 region has the DNA TGTGCCAGCAGCGTAGGGACAAAGGGACGAGAGACCCAGTACTTC. It translates to CASSVGTKGRETQYF.

This clonotype appeared a few times. The chain joins TRBV9 to TRBJ2-2; no definite D call. V gave up 0 bases and J gave up 6 bases, with 12 bases separating them. Germline V gene lookup returns CDR1 SGDLS and CDR2 YYNGEE. This CDR3 is built from 15 residues. The CDR3 region is CASSVAQGEPGELFF. The CDR3 bases are TGTGCCAGCAGCGTAGCTCAAGGTGAGCCCGGGGAGCTGTTTTTT.

This chain uses TRBV28 with TRBJ2-3; 13 nucleotides match TRBD2. V was pared by 2 bases and J by 1 base, with 3 bases of the junction left unmatched. The CDR3 has 17 amino acids. The germline gives CDR1 MDHEN, CDR2 SYDVKM. CDR3 amino acids: CASSLPGLAGGTDTQYF. DNA of the CDR3: TGTGCCAGCAGTTTACCAGGACTAGCGGGAGGCACAGATACGCAGTATTTT.

The sample holds many counts of this clonotype. The genes are TRBV10-3 and TRBJ1-1; tentative D call: TRBD1 (5 bases). Germline V lookup: CDR1 ENHRY, CDR2 SYGVKD. The CDR3 is 13 amino acids. The germline V and J ends were trimmed by 3 bases and 5 bases, with 10 bases remaining between them. Written as DNA, the CDR3 is TGTGCCATCAGTGACAGGGATGTGACTGAAGCTTTCTTT. Protein: CAISDRDVTEAFF.

The chain carries TRBV27 and TRBJ1-1; D is perhaps TRBD1 (6 bases). Germline lookup yields CDR1 MNHEY and CDR2 SMNVEV (reference sequence). V was shortened by 7 bases and J by 4 bases, with 13 bases between the two germline ends. The CDR3 is made up of 13 amino acids. This chain's CDR3 is CASKYADSTEAFF. The CDR3 region has the DNA TGTGCCAGCAAATACGCGGACAGCACTGAAGCTTTCTTT.

This clonotype was seen at least ten times. This chain connects TRBV6-2 or TRBV6-3 to TRBJ1-2; the D gene is possibly TRBD1 (6 bases). V lost 6 bases and J 6 bases, leaving 23 bases between the germline ends. Germline values: CDR1 MNHEY, CDR2 SVGEGT. This CDR3 has 16 amino acids. The CDR3 is CASSNTRARGGDGYTF. The CDR3 nucleotides are TGTGCCAGCAGCAACACCCGGGCCAGGGGCGGGGATGGCTACACCTTC.

This clonotype was counted a single time. CDR3 nucleotides: TGTGCCAGCAGTTGGAGGGTCGGACGGTTAAACACCATATATTTT. The encoded protein is CASSWRVGRLNTIYF. The rearrangement uses TRBV12-3 or TRBV12-4 and TRBJ1-3, with D hard to call. V was cut by 4 bases and J by 6 bases, with 16 bases left in between. The CDR3 has 15 residues.

This clonotype was detected many times. The rearrangement links TRBV9 to TRBJ1-3; no clear D. The CDR3 is 16 residues long. V lost 2 bases and J lost 4, with 16 bases in between. Germline lookup yields CDR1 SGDLS and CDR2 YYNGEE. The CDR3: CASSVTAAGFGNTIYF. The CDR3 DNA is TGTGCCAGCAGCGTTACTGCAGCGGGGTTCGGAAACACCATATATTTT.

This clonotype was recorded at least ten times. V usage is TRBV2 and J usage is TRBJ2-7; 9 bases are shared with TRBD2. Germline assignment: CDR1 SNHLY and CDR2 FYNNEI. The CDR3 covers 16 residues. J was trimmed by 5 bases and V by 3 bases; bases with no gene match: 11. The CDR3 protein is CASSDRGSGSYDEQYF. CDR3 nucleotides: TGTGCCAGCAGTGATAGGGGTAGCGGGAGTTACGACGAGCAGTACTTC.

This clonotype turned up a few times. The chain has TRBV3-1 and TRBJ2-5; D remains unclear. The CDR3 has 15 residues. Germline lookup yields CDR1 LGHDT and CDR2 YNNKEL (reference sequence). V was trimmed by 0 bases and J by 9 bases, leaving 17 bases between them. CDR3 sequence: CASSQDLGGPLSQYF. As DNA, the CDR3 is TGTGCCAGCAGCCAAGATCTGGGCGGACCGTTGTCCCAGTACTTC.

This clonotype was detected many times. The chain carries TRBV18 and TRBJ2-7, with 10 nucleotides matching TRBD2. Germline V gene data show CDR1 as KGHSH and CDR2 as LQKENI. CDR3 length equals 13 residues. J was trimmed by 4 bases and V by 8 bases; bases with no gene match: 5. The CDR3 DNA reads as TGTGCCAGCAGTCCTAGCGGGAGTTACGAGCAGTACTTC. This codes for CASSPSGSYEQYF. The whole variable domain, filled in from reference TRBV18 and TRBJ2-7, reads NAGVMQNPRHLVRRRGQEARLRCSPMKGHSHVYWYRQLPEEGLKFMVYLQKENIIDESGMPKERFSAEFPKEGPSILRIQQVVRGDSAAYFCASSPSGSYEQYFGPGTRLTVT.

This clonotype was counted at least ten times. J is TRBJ1-5 and V is TRBV19; D gene unclear. The CDR3 runs to 16 residues. V was pared by 4 bases and J by 2 bases, with 15 bases between. Germline V gene lookup returns CDR1 LNHDA and CDR2 SQIVND (reference sequence). In nucleotides, the CDR3 is TGTGCCAGTAGTACATACAGTTGGGAGGGCAATCAGCCCCAGCATTTT. This codes for CASSTYSWEGNQPQHF.

Ten or more counts support this clonotype. The chain combines TRBV28 with TRBJ2-7, with 8 bases that match TRBD2. Losses at the gene ends were 4 bases for V and 3 bases for J; bases not matched to a gene: 8. This CDR3 contains 15 residues. The germline V gene has CDR1 MDHEN and CDR2 SYDVKM. The CDR3 sequence: CASSYHGRASYEQYF. DNA for the CDR3: TGTGCCAGCAGTTACCACGGGAGGGCCAGCTACGAGCAGTACTTC.

This clonotype was detected many times. This rearrangement joins TRBV19 to TRBJ2-2, with 14 bases lining up with TRBD2. With V trimmed by 3 bases and J by 1 base, 1 base remained unmatched. The CDR3 loop spans 17 amino acids. Germline CDR1 LNHDA, CDR2 SQIVND (reference sequence). CDR3 sequence: CASSIGLAGGNTGELFF. The CDR3 region has the DNA TGTGCCAGTAGTATTGGACTAGCGGGGGGGAACACCGGGGAGCTGTTTTTT. The full variable domain, in which reference TRBV19 and TRBJ2-2 provide the parts outside the CDR3, is DGGITQSPKYLFRKEGQNVTLSCEQNLNHDAMYWYRQDPGQGLRLIYYSQIVNDFQKGDIAEGYSVSREKKESFPLTVTSAQKNPTAFYLCASSIGLAGGNTGELFFGEGSRLTVL.